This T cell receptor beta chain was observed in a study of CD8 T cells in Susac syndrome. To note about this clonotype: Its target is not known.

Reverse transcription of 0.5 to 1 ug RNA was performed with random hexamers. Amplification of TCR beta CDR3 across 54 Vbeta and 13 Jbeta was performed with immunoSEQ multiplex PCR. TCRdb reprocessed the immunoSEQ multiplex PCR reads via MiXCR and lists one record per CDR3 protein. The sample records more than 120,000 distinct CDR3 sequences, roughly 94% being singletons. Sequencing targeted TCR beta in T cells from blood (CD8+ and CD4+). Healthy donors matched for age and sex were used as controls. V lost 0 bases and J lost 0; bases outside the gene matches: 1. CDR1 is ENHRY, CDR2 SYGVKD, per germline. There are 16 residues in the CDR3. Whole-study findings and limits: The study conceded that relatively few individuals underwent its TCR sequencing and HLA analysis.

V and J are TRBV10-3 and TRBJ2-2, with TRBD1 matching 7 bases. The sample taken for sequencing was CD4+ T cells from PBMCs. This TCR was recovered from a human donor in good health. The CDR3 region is CAISESGTANTGELFF. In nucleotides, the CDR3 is TGTGCCATCAGTGAGTCGGGGACAGCGAACACCGGGGAGCTGTTTTTT.